Sequencing of this T cell receptor (beta chain) was carried out in a study of T cells in Graves' hyperthyroidism and ophthalmopathy. Study results and caveats: Among thyroid clonotypes expanded above 0.001, most also appeared in blood.

This clonotype was seen many times. Its antigen is not identified. This CDR3 spans 16 amino acids. Looked up from germline, CDR1 is MGHDK and CDR2 is SYGVNS. Trimming shortened V by 8 bases and J by 0 bases, and 16 bases separated the two germline ends. Regions amplified from RNA transcripts were the TCR beta CDR3 regions. The study used the HTBI primer set for a first-round RT-PCR of the TCR CDR3. One entry per CDR3 protein results from TCRdb running MiXCR on the multiplex PCR reads. The data show about 610,000 distinct CDR3 sequences, about 15% seen once. The material sequenced was blood. The source is a middle-aged woman with Graves' ophthalmopathy. The chain links TRBV25-1 to TRBJ2-2; possibly TRBD1 for D (5 bases). Written as DNA, the CDR3 is TGTGCCAGCTCTAGTTCAGGGCCTTCGAACACCGGGGAGCTGTTTTTT. It specifies CASSSSGPSNTGELFF.